The present entry profiles one TCR beta chain with its context. Its matching antigen is unknown. The data derive from a study of cytomegalovirus exposure and HLA in healthy donors. Points from the study as a whole: Later analysis placed DRB1 highest and HLA-C lowest in TCR association rates, which differed by HLA locus.

Trimming at V came to 4 bases and at J to 1 base, leaving 5 bases not matched to a gene. The CDR3 extends over 16 amino acids. The germline V gene has CDR1 SGHNT and CDR2 YYREEE (reference sequence). This PCR relied on a set of 60 Vbeta primers and 13 Jbeta primers. Clones were sequenced by immunoSEQ multiplex PCR, and TCRdb holds only the in-frame ones, with some missing. The sample has over 150,000 clones; roughly 70% are singletons. This chain connects TRBV5-4 to TRBJ1-3; 10 bases map to TRBD1. The material sequenced was PBMCs. This receptor was identified in a woman aged 40-49 years in good health and CMV-seropositive. The CDR3 region is CASSAGQGLSGNTIYF. The CDR3 DNA reads as TGTGCCAGCAGCGCGGGACAGGGGCTTTCTGGAAACACCATATATTTT.